Sequencing of this TCR beta chain was carried out in a study of tumor-infiltrating lymphocytes in primary liver carcinoma. Study-wide background: Surgery removed the patients' primary liver carcinoma.

Comment on this clonotype: A junction boundary mismatches the germline segment, possibly from a read error.

Using a constant-region primer together with ProtoScript II reverse transcriptase, TCR beta cDNA was made from about 500 ng of total RNA. Three nested multiplex PCR rounds, a slightly modified ARM-PCR method, built the TCR beta libraries. TRBV1-TRBV30 forward primers paired with a C-beta reverse primer drove the first two PCR rounds, about 10 cycles each. TCRdb independently ran MiXCR on the multiplex PCR reads; one entry per CDR3 protein. The repertoire holds 330,000 or so distinct CDR3 sequences, with roughly two thirds as singletons. The CDR3 has 15 amino acids. Germline CDR1 is SGHAT and CDR2 is FQDESV (reference sequence). In addition to blood RNA drawn from unsorted whole blood, germline DNA was extracted. Enrolled patients were chronically infected with HBV and treatment-naive.

The clonotype comes from a man aged 40-49 years with primary liver carcinoma and hepatitis B virus infection. The chain carries TRBV11-1 and TRBJ1-5, with D perhaps TRBD1 (5 bases). The sequencing input was peripheral blood. As DNA, the CDR3 is TGTGTCAGCAGCTCCCGACAGTTTGGTAATCAGCCCCAGCATTTT. This codes for CVSSSRQFGNQPQHF. Variable domain in full (rest from reference TRBV11-1 and TRBJ1-5): EAEVAQSPRYKITEKSQAVAFWCDPISGHATLYWYRQILGQGPELLVQFQDESVVDDSQLPKDRFSAERLKGVDSTLKIQPAELGDSAMYLCVSSSRQFGNQPQHFGDGTRLSIL.